The 22 T cell receptor beta chains below were found in one sample sequenced in a study of response to subunit inactivated influenza vaccine. TCRdb ran MiXCR on the RT-PCR reads and lists one entry per CDR3 protein. Among hundreds of thousands of distinct CDR3 sequences listed, 15% to 20% were seen once. The source was PBMCs from blood, collected around 5 days after vaccination. The source of these receptors is a man aged 45-65 years who received an inactivated influenza vaccine.

This clonotype has ten or more counts. The V gene is TRBV7-8, the J gene TRBJ2-7; TRBD2 aligns across 9 bases. Unmatched junction bases numbered 0, after V lost 0 bases and J lost 0 bases. This CDR3 spans 15 amino acids. CDR1 and CDR2 from the germline V gene are SGHVS and FQNEAQ. This CDR3 reads CASSLASGSSYEQYF. CDR3 coding DNA: TGTGCCAGCAGCTTAGCTAGCGGGAGCTCCTACGAGCAGTACTTC.

This clonotype was seen only a few times. The chain has TRBV12-3 or TRBV12-4 and TRBJ1-5; D unclear. Trimming removed 5 bases from V and 5 bases from J, with 16 bases in between. The CDR3 loop spans 15 amino acids. The DNA of the CDR3 is TGTGCCAGCAGTCCCAGCGGCGGGGTGCATCAGCCCCAGCATTTT. Translation gives CASSPSGGVHQPQHF.

The rearrangement joins TRBV6-5 to TRBJ1-6, with D perhaps TRBD1 (6 bases). Germline assignment: CDR1 MNHEY and CDR2 SVGAGI. CDR3 length: 15 amino acids. Trimming shortened V by 2 bases and J by 10 bases, and 15 bases separated the two germline ends. The CDR3 nucleotides are TGTGCCAGCAGTTACGCGAGTAGGGGGGACTCACCCCTCCACTTT. Its translation: CASSYASRGDSPLHF.

The rearrangement links TRBV6-5 to TRBJ1-2; unclear D gene. Germline values: CDR1 MNHEY, CDR2 SVGAGI. The V end was cut by 0 bases, the J end by 3 bases, with 11 bases between. The CDR3 length is 15 residues. This CDR3 reads CASSYSLDTHYGYTF. In DNA form, the CDR3 reads TGTGCCAGCAGTTACTCGCTCGACACACACTATGGCTACACCTTC.

V gene TRBV27 combines with J gene TRBJ2-4, with TRBD2 identical over 8 bases. With V trimmed by 5 bases and J by 7 bases, 10 bases remained unmatched. The germline V gene encodes CDR1 MNHEY and CDR2 SMNVEV (reference sequence). This CDR3 has 15 amino acids. The CDR3 is CASSPLRLASNIQYF. CDR3 in DNA: TGTGCCAGCAGTCCCCTTCGACTAGCGAGCAACATTCAGTACTTC.

In this sample, this clonotype turned up a few times. J is TRBJ2-1 and V is TRBV20-1, with 12 bases lining up with TRBD2. Germline V CDR1 and CDR2: DFQATT, SNEGSKA (reference sequence). This CDR3 has 16 residues. Trimming removed 3 bases from V and 7 bases from J; junction bases left unmatched: 10. The CDR3 protein is CSARTSGRVGLNEQFF. The DNA for the CDR3 is TGCAGTGCTAGGACTAGCGGGAGAGTCGGTTTGAATGAGCAGTTCTTC.

The chain carries TRBV2 and TRBJ1-5; D may be TRBD1 (5 bases). CDR1 SNHLY and CDR2 FYNNEI come from the germline V gene. The CDR3 spans 12 residues. V was trimmed by 5 bases and J by 5 bases, leaving 7 bases between them. The CDR3 DNA reads TGTGCCAGCAGTCAGGGACATCAGCCCCAGCATTTT. It codes for CASSQGHQPQHF. The whole variable domain, filled in from reference TRBV2 and TRBJ1-5, reads EPEVTQTPSHQVTQMGQEVILRCVPISNHLYFYWYRQILGQKVEFLVSFYNNEISEKSEIFDDQFSVERPDGSNFTLKIRSTKLEDSAMYFCASSQGHQPQHFGDGTRLSIL.

The sample holds a few counts of this clonotype. The V gene is TRBV5-1, the J gene TRBJ2-7; TRBD1 matches at 8 bases. Trimming removed 4 bases from V and 1 base from J; junction bases left unmatched: 7. This CDR3 is built from 15 residues. Per the germline V gene, CDR1 is SGHRS and CDR2 is YFSETQ. The CDR3 DNA reads TGCGCCAGCAGCCCGGACAGGGTTGGATCCTACGAGCAGTACTTC. Translated: CASSPDRVGSYEQYF.

This clonotype was counted between two and nine times. This chain connects TRBV10-3 to TRBJ2-3; 10 bases map to TRBD2. CDR3 length equals 16 residues. The germline V gene encodes CDR1 ENHRY and CDR2 SYGVKD. The V segment lost 5 bases and the J segment 5 bases; nucleotides outside the gene matches: 10. CDR3 nucleotides: TGTGCCATCAGTTCGTTTCTAGCGGGAGACCAAGATACGCAGTATTTT. This sequence encodes CAISSFLAGDQDTQYF.

The chain carries TRBV7-9 and TRBJ1-4, with 9 bases lining up with TRBD1. This CDR3 has 15 residues. Germline loops: CDR1 SEHNR, CDR2 FQNEAQ (reference sequence). The V gene end was trimmed by 4 bases and the J gene end by 7 bases; junction bases not matched to a gene: 7. The CDR3 sequence: CASSSTGGAREKLFF. The CDR3 region has the DNA TGTGCCAGCAGCTCCACAGGGGGCGCGCGTGAAAAACTGTTTTTT.

The chain uses TRBV11-2 and TRBJ2-2; D not certain. V dropped 2 bases and J dropped 2 bases, with 9 bases sitting between them. CDR1 and CDR2 (germline): SGHAT, FQNNGV. The CDR3 loop spans 15 amino acids. This CDR3 reads CASSLLRTNTGELFF. The CDR3 region has the DNA TGTGCCAGCAGCTTACTCAGAACCAACACCGGGGAGCTGTTTTTT.

This clonotype has a handful of counts. The V call is TRBV5-1, the J call TRBJ1-1; D is perhaps TRBD1 (5 bases). Looked up from germline, CDR1 is SGHRS and CDR2 is YFSETQ. This CDR3 spans 14 amino acids. V was cut by 6 bases and J by 5 bases, with 17 bases left in between. The CDR3 sequence: CASIYNPGSTEAFF. As DNA, the CDR3 is TGCGCCAGCATCTATAACCCAGGGTCGACTGAAGCTTTCTTT.

This clonotype was picked up many times. CDR3 amino acids: CATRDGGGANEQFF. The CDR3 DNA reads TGTGCCACCCGGGATGGCGGGGGGGCCAATGAGCAGTTCTTC. The V call is TRBV24-1, the J call TRBJ2-1; 9 bases map to TRBD2. With V trimmed by 9 bases and J by 6 bases, 8 bases remained unmatched. The CDR3 extends over 14 amino acids. Germline V gene lookup returns CDR1 KGHDR and CDR2 SFDVKD.

Only a few counts were recorded for this clonotype. The CDR3 sequence is CASSLAGQGPNEKLFF. The DNA for the CDR3 is TGTGCCAGCAGTTTAGCCGGACAGGGACCTAATGAAAAACTGTTTTTT. The rearrangement links TRBV12-3 or TRBV12-4 to TRBJ1-4, with 8 bases fitting TRBD1. The V gene end was trimmed by 0 bases and the J gene end by 3 bases; junction bases not matched to a gene: 3. CDR3 size: 16 residues.

This clonotype was detected only a few times. The V gene is TRBV6-4, the J gene TRBJ2-1, with 9 bases identical to TRBD2. V lost 4 bases and J lost 4; bases outside the gene matches: 8. CDR1 is MRHNA and CDR2 is SNTAGT in the germline V gene. This CDR3 comprises 16 residues. DNA of the CDR3: TGTGCCAGCAGTGCCATGGCGGGAGGGCAGTACAATGAGCAGTTCTTC. It yields the protein CASSAMAGGQYNEQFF.

J is TRBJ2-1 and V is TRBV7-2, with 11 nucleotides matching TRBD2. This CDR3 is built from 16 residues. The trim removed 5 bases at V and 6 bases at J, leaving 9 bases unmatched. CDR1 is SGHTA, CDR2 FQGNSA, per germline. CDR3 nucleotides: TGTGCCAGCAGCCCAGAACGACTAGCGGGGACCAATGAGCAGTTCTTC. Amino acids: CASSPERLAGTNEQFF.

A few counts support this clonotype. This rearrangement joins TRBV7-9 to TRBJ2-1, with 12 nucleotides matching TRBD2. J lost 7 bases, V lost 8 bases, and 9 bases had no gene match. This CDR3 has 15 residues. Per the germline V gene, CDR1 is SEHNR and CDR2 is FQNEAQ (reference sequence). The CDR3 region is CASSDLAGGTNEQFF. The CDR3, as DNA: TGTGCCAGCTCAGACCTAGCGGGAGGGACGAATGAGCAGTTCTTC.

Of note for this clonotype: Just one base apart from a much larger clone, this may be a read error. The chain carries TRBV29-1 and TRBJ2-3; 9 bases line up with TRBD1. CDR1 and CDR2 from the germline V gene are SQVTM and ANQGSEA. V shed 6 bases and J 1 base; nucleotides not matched to a gene: 2. The CDR3 loop spans 13 amino acids. CDR3 loop: CSVRDRGTDTQYF. The DNA of the CDR3 is TGCAGCGTCAGGGACAGGGGCACAGATACGCAGTATTTT.

This rearrangement joins TRBV20-1 to TRBJ1-6; D remains ambiguous. The CDR3 sequence is 18 residues long. Trimming stripped 3 bases from V and 0 bases from J, with 18 bases between. Germline values: CDR1 DFQATT, CDR2 SNEGSKA (reference sequence). The CDR3 DNA is TGCAGTGCTAGTGATCCTCACGACACAAGCTCCTATAATTCACCCCTCCACTTT. Amino acid sequence: CSASDPHDTSSYNSPLHF.

This clonotype was seen a few times. This chain uses TRBV5-1 with TRBJ2-1, with TRBD2 matching 11 bases. CDR1 and CDR2 from the germline V gene are SGHRS and YFSETQ. This CDR3 is built from 15 residues. The V segment lost 4 bases and the J segment 9 bases; nucleotides outside the gene matches: 9. CDR3 in amino acids: CASSVTSGVTGEQFF. Here the CDR3 DNA reads TGCGCCAGCAGCGTGACTAGCGGGGTAACGGGTGAGCAGTTCTTC.

The table lists this clonotype with many counts. This chain connects TRBV29-1 to TRBJ1-1; D may be TRBD1 (5 bases). V was cut by 4 bases and J by 0 bases, with 9 bases left in between. CDR3 length: 13 amino acids. CDR1 and CDR2 from the germline V gene are SQVTM and ANQGSEA. CDR3 loop: CSVARVLNTEAFF. CDR3 coding DNA: TGCAGCGTTGCCAGGGTATTGAACACTGAAGCTTTCTTT.

This clonotype was counted a few times. The rearrangement links TRBV28 to TRBJ2-5; D is ambiguous. This CDR3 is built from 15 residues. Trimming pared 2 bases from V and 4 bases from J, leaving 14 bases between. Germline V CDR1 and CDR2: MDHEN, SYDVKM. The CDR3 reads CASSLAAVPGETQYF. CDR3 DNA: TGTGCCAGCAGTTTAGCGGCAGTCCCTGGAGAGACCCAGTACTTC.